These 2 T cell receptor beta chains came from one sample sequenced in a study of blood T cell repertoires in COVID-19 (dated by TCRdb to 2018 to 2020). The library was generated by the immunoSEQ multiplex PCR assay. The table was pulled from immuneACCESS by TCRdb, which kept in-frame rearrangements only. Such tables lose some clones; where checked, under half of the loss comes from unresolved V genes, and the rest has no known cause. The table for this sample lists 150,000 to 200,000 clones; about 80% of them were counted only once. The ten largest clones take up 11% of the sample. Sequenced input: PBMCs or T cells enriched from blood (not recorded which). The source of these receptors is a man aged 45-65 years who had recovered from COVID-19.

This chain uses TRBV28 with TRBJ2-1; 9 nucleotides align to TRBD1. The V gene end was trimmed by 1 base and the J gene end by 5 bases; junction bases not matched to a gene: 9. The CDR3 spans 17 residues. The germline gives CDR1 MDHEN, CDR2 SYDVKM. The CDR3 is CASSLYTGTGTNNEQFF. The CDR3 DNA reads as TGTGCCAGCAGTTTATACACCGGGACAGGGACGAACAATGAGCAGTTCTTC.

The chain has TRBV12-5 and TRBJ2-1, with TRBD1 identical over 9 bases. The CDR3 is 13 residues long. Germline assignment: CDR1 LGHNT and CDR2 FRNRAP. J lost 9 bases, V lost 5 bases, and 5 bases had no gene match. The CDR3 DNA sequence: TGTGCTAGTGGTCTGGGACAGGGAGGTGAGCAGTTCTTC. Amino acid sequence: CASGLGQGGEQFF.